Listed here are 21 T cell receptor beta chains from one sample, sequenced in a study of T cell responses to AZD1222 COVID-19 vaccine. The assay was immunoSEQ multiplex PCR, and TCRdb's table has in-frame clones only and misses some. Found here are 100,000 to 150,000 clones, 86% of them singletons; the top ten hold around 20%. The sequencing used peripheral blood, collected on day 0 of AZD1222 vaccination. The receptor source for this set is an adult in good health.

The rearrangement uses TRBV19 and TRBJ2-5, with 7 positions matching TRBD2. Germline CDR1 is LNHDA and CDR2 is SQIVND (reference sequence). Trimming at V came to 9 bases and at J to 5 bases, leaving 9 bases not matched to a gene. The CDR3 loop spans 13 amino acids. DNA for the CDR3: TGTGCCAGCATAGGGGCAGCGGGGGAGACCCAGTACTTC. Protein product: CASIGAAGETQYF.

The chain links TRBV11-3 to TRBJ2-3; 10 bases are a match to TRBD1. The CDR3 totals 15 residues. Germline V CDR1 and CDR2: SGHNT, YENEEA. V dropped 5 bases and J dropped 4; count of bases not matched to a gene: 6. The CDR3 DNA reads TGTGCCAGCAGCCAGACAGGGGGCTCATCAGATACGCAGTATTTT. Amino acids: CASSQTGGSSDTQYF. The full variable domain, completed using reference TRBV11-3 and TRBJ2-3, is EAGVVQSPRYKIIEKKQPVAFWCNPISGHNTLYWYLQNLGQGPELLIRYENEEAVDDSQLPKDRFSAERLKGVDSTLKIQPAELGDSAVYLCASSQTGGSSDTQYFGPGTRLTVL.

This chain uses TRBV19 with TRBJ2-1, with 8 bases aligning to TRBD1. The germline gives CDR1 LNHDA, CDR2 SQIVND (reference sequence). The V gene end was trimmed by 0 bases and the J gene end by 4 bases; junction bases not matched to a gene: 11. CDR3 length: 18 residues. CDR3 nucleotide sequence: TGTGCCAGTAGTATAGATCTCGAACAGGGGGTTCGTTACAATGAGCAGTTCTTC. Protein sequence: CASSIDLEQGVRYNEQFF.

The rearrangement links TRBV6-4 to TRBJ1-2, with 7 bases identical to TRBD1. Germline V gene data show CDR1 as MRHNA and CDR2 as SNTAGT. CDR3 length: 15 residues. The J segment lost 8 bases and the V segment lost 0 bases, leaving 9 bases of the junction unmatched. The CDR3 sequence is CASSDSRTGKVGYTF. The CDR3 DNA follows: TGTGCCAGCAGTGACTCCCGGACAGGAAAAGTGGGCTACACCTTC.

The chain carries TRBV21-1 and TRBJ2-7; the table assigns TRBD2, which was not confirmed against the DNA. TRBV21-1 is a documented pseudogene. This CDR3 has 14 amino acids. The chain's CDR3 is CASSNAGVPYEQYF. CDR3 bases: TGTGCCAGCAGCAATGCGGGGGTGCCCTACGAGCAGTACTTC.

This chain joins TRBV6-2 or TRBV6-3 and TRBJ1-2, with D possibly being TRBD1 (5 bases). Germline assignment: CDR1 MNHEY and CDR2 SVGEGT. The V and J ends lost 5 bases and 4 bases respectively, with 8 bases between them. The CDR3 consists of 12 residues. In nucleotides, the CDR3 is TGTGCCAGCAGTCGACAGATCTATGGCTACACCTTC. This translates into CASSRQIYGYTF.

The gene calls are TRBV5-8 and TRBJ2-5, with TRBD2 identical over 7 bases. This CDR3 spans 15 amino acids. Germline CDR1 and CDR2: SGHTS and YDEGEE. V was pared by 1 base and J by 2 bases, with 5 bases of the junction left unmatched. Here the CDR3 reads CASSLNQGGQETQYF. The CDR3 nucleotides are TGTGCCAGCAGCTTGAATCAGGGAGGGCAAGAGACCCAGTACTTC. The variable domain in full, completed from reference TRBV5-8 and TRBJ2-5, reads EAGVTQSPTHLIKTRGQQATLRCSPISGHTSVYWYQQALGLGLQFLLWYDEGEERNRGNFPPRFSGRQFPNYSSELNVNALELEDSALYLCASSLNQGGQETQYFGPGTRLLVL.

V usage is TRBV5-6 and J usage is TRBJ1-2; 9 positions agree with TRBD1. The CDR3 runs to 12 residues. V lost 2 bases to trimming and J lost 7 bases; unmatched junction nucleotides: 0. Germline CDR1 and CDR2: SGHDT and YYEEEE. For the CDR3, the DNA is TGTGCCAGCAGCTTACAGGGGGCTGGCTACACCTTC. Protein sequence: CASSLQGAGYTF.

The chain joins TRBV5-1 to TRBJ2-3, with 9 bases identical to TRBD1. CDR1 and CDR2 from the germline V gene are SGHRS and YFSETQ. Losses at the gene ends were 0 bases for V and 4 bases for J; bases not matched to a gene: 6. The CDR3 length is 16 residues. CDR3 protein: CASSLAGQGRADTQYF. The CDR3 nucleotides read TGCGCCAGCAGCTTGGCGGGACAGGGTAGGGCAGATACGCAGTATTTT.

The V and J genes are TRBV25-1 and TRBJ1-3; no definite D call. The CDR3 length is 12 residues. Trimming removed 1 base from V and 6 bases from J, with 4 bases in between. CDR1 and CDR2 from the germline V gene are MGHDK and SYGVNS. The CDR3: CASSEWANTIYF. CDR3 sequence (DNA): TGTGCCAGCAGTGAATGGGCAAACACCATATATTTT.

This CDR3 is CASSKDSTEAFF. DNA of the CDR3: TGTGCCAGCAGCAAAGACAGCACTGAAGCTTTCTTT. The chain links TRBV7-9 to TRBJ1-1, with D possibly matching TRBD1 (5 bases). Germline assignment: CDR1 SEHNR and CDR2 FQNEAQ (reference sequence). V was pared by 5 bases and J by 4 bases, with 8 bases between. The length of the CDR3 is 12 residues.

The gene calls are TRBV4-1 and TRBJ2-3; 7 bases align to TRBD2. Losses at the gene ends were 3 bases for V and 1 base for J; bases not matched to a gene: 7. Germline assignment: CDR1 MGHRA and CDR2 YSYEKL. The CDR3 spans 16 residues. DNA for the CDR3: TGCGCCAGCAGCCAGGTCCCAGCGGGGCGCACAGATACGCAGTATTTT. Its translation is CASSQVPAGRTDTQYF.

This chain joins TRBV4-3 and TRBJ1-5; unclear D gene. In germline, CDR1 is LGHNA, CDR2 YSLEER. This CDR3 is 13 amino acids long. The germline V and J ends were trimmed by 1 base and 7 bases, with 8 bases remaining between them. The CDR3 DNA is TGCGCCAGCAGCCAAGGTATGACACAGCCCCAGCATTTT. Protein sequence: CASSQGMTQPQHF.

V usage is TRBV7-3 and J usage is TRBJ2-1; D not resolved. The CDR3 consists of 13 residues. V dropped 2 bases and J dropped 8 bases, with 10 bases sitting between them. Looked up from germline, CDR1 is SGHTA and CDR2 is FQGTGA. The CDR3 coding sequence is TGTGCCAGCAGCTTAGGACCCTTGGATGAGCAGTTCTTC. As protein: CASSLGPLDEQFF.

This chain links TRBV5-6 with TRBJ2-7; D not certain. With 0 bases removed from V and 5 bases from J, the gap between germline ends came to 3 bases. There are 11 residues in the CDR3. Germline V gives CDR1 SGHDT, CDR2 YYEEEE. This chain's CDR3 is CASSLGHEQYF. The DNA for the CDR3 is TGTGCCAGCAGCTTGGGTCACGAGCAGTACTTC. Looking up the rest from reference TRBV5-6 and TRBJ2-7 gives the full variable domain: DAGVTQSPTHLIKTRGQQVTLRCSPKSGHDTVSWYQQALGQGPQFIFQYYEEEERQRGNFPDRFSGHQFPNYSSELNVNALLLGDSALYLCASSLGHEQYFGPGTRLTVT.

The rearrangement links TRBV19 to TRBJ1-5, with D unclear. Germline V CDR1 and CDR2: LNHDA, SQIVND (reference sequence). With 9 bases removed from V and 0 bases from J, the gap between germline ends came to 12 bases. There are 14 residues in the CDR3. CDR3 protein: CASHTRYSNQPQHF. As DNA, the CDR3 is TGTGCCAGCCACACCAGATATAGCAATCAGCCCCAGCATTTT.

The V gene is TRBV7-3, the J gene TRBJ2-7; TRBD2 agrees at 12 bases. From germline, CDR1 is SGHTA and CDR2 FQGTGA. J gave up 6 bases and V 3 bases, and 0 bases lay outside the gene matches. The CDR3 contains 13 residues. The CDR3 sequence is CASSLTSGGEQYF. Here the CDR3 DNA reads TGTGCCAGCAGCTTGACTAGCGGGGGCGAGCAGTACTTC.

The CDR3 DNA is TGTGCCAGCAGCGCAAGCGGGGGGTGGGCTGAGCAGTTCTTC. It codes for CASSASGGWAEQFF. The genes are TRBV9 and TRBJ2-1; TRBD2 aligns across 9 bases. The CDR3 is made up of 14 amino acids. CDR1 is SGDLS and CDR2 is YYNGEE in the germline V gene. V lost 3 bases and J lost 9; bases outside the gene matches: 7.

This rearrangement joins TRBV9 to TRBJ2-3; no firm D call. Germline lookup yields CDR1 SGDLS and CDR2 YYNGEE. The CDR3 runs to 14 residues. The V end was cut by 0 bases, the J end by 2 bases, with 7 bases between. In DNA, the CDR3 is TGTGCCAGCAGCGTAGCAGGATTCACAGATACGCAGTATTTT. It specifies CASSVAGFTDTQYF.

This chain uses TRBV6-5 with TRBJ1-6; 8 bases are shared with TRBD1. In germline, CDR1 is MNHEY, CDR2 SVGAGI. Germline trimming cut 7 bases from V and 8 bases from J; bases unmatched to any gene: 10. CDR3 size: 15 residues. The CDR3 loop is CASTKGQVLDSPLHF. For the CDR3, the DNA is TGTGCCAGCACCAAGGGACAGGTCCTTGATTCACCCCTCCACTTT.

This sequence joins TRBV5-8 and TRBJ1-6; TRBD1 matches 7 bases. Germline-derived CDR1 and CDR2 are SGHTS and YDEGEE. V trimming: 5 bases; J trimming: 10 bases; junction bases outside the gene matches: 15. This CDR3 spans 16 amino acids. The CDR3 DNA reads as TGTGCCAGCAGTCGGGACAGAGATACTTCTTTCTCACCCCTCCACTTT. It translates to CASSRDRDTSFSPLHF.